The clone carrying this T cell receptor (beta chain) was seen only a few times. The sample comes from a study of blood T cells in healthy people across ages. The CDR3 consists of 17 residues. CDR1 and CDR2 (germline): SGHAT, FQNNGV. J gave up 9 bases and V 0 bases, and 7 bases lay outside the gene matches. The second PCR ran about 6 to 12 cycles with a sample-barcoded 5' primer and J-beta primers. All cDNA molecules were each tagged by a template-switch adaptor with 12 random nucleotides. TCRdb analysed the 5' RACE reads with MiXCR anew, one entry per CDR3 protein. This repertoire shows some 1,500,000 distinct CDR3 sequences, under 55% found once; its top ten account for approximately 4%. Peripheral blood was drawn, about 9.7 milliliters per donor.

Sequences were obtained from blood. The V gene is TRBV11-2, the J gene TRBJ2-1; 14 nucleotides agree with TRBD2. This receptor was identified in a woman between 18 and 29 years old in good health. This chain's CDR3 is CASSLEGLAGVGSEQFF. The CDR3 nucleotides are TGTGCCAGCAGCTTAGAGGGACTAGCGGGAGTAGGAAGTGAGCAGTTCTTC.